This TCR beta chain emerged from a study of identical twins. This clonotype was detected many times. Carrying unique molecular identifiers, the cDNA also gained a universal primer site through template switching. MiXCR was run by TCRdb on the 5' RACE reads, yielding one entry per CDR3 protein. The sample holds roughly 150,000 distinct CDR3 sequences; approximately 4% are singletons and the top ten take around 8%. This CDR3 comprises 12 residues. V was trimmed by 4 bases and J by 9 bases, leaving 13 bases between them. CDR1 SQVTM and CDR2 ANQGSEA come from the germline V gene. This sequence joins TRBV29-1 and TRBJ2-1, with a tentative D call TRBD1 (6 bases). Sequencing input: memory T cells sorted from blood. The TCR sequence derives from a man aged 18 to 29 in good health. The CDR3 region has the DNA TGCAGCGTTGGGCAGGGGCCAGGTGAGCAGTTCTTC. Its translation is CSVGQGPGEQFF.